This T cell receptor beta chain is drawn from a study of spatial heterogeneity in lung cancer. Regarding the study as a whole: The study found that expanded intratumoral alpha and beta TCR counts tracked tumor mutation counts.

This clonotype has ten or more counts. Antigen unknown. For a library built for alpha chains, this beta chain is a stray read; little rests on its size. TCRdb fed the 5' RACE reads into MiXCR, producing one record per CDR3 protein. The data hold approximately 11,000 distinct CDR3 sequences, with more than 4% observed a single time. Documented time point: sample taken at primary tumor resection. Deletions cut 2 bases from V and 3 bases from J, with 12 bases between. There are 15 residues in the CDR3. Germline V gene data show CDR1 as MNHEY and CDR2 as SMNVEV (reference sequence). This specimen consisted of lung tumor tissue, obtained at surgery. This receptor was obtained from a male donor with early-stage non-small cell lung cancer. The rearrangement links TRBV27 to TRBJ2-3; possible D gene TRBD2, 5 bases. The CDR3 region has the DNA TGTGCCAGCAGTTTAAGAGAGGGTTTAACAGATACGCAGTATTTT. The encoded protein is CASSLREGLTDTQYF.